This TCR beta chain was captured in a study of T cell changes during pregnancy in multiple sclerosis (dated by TCRdb to between 2018 and 2021). For the wider study: Changes in the T cell repertoire over the course of pregnancy were examined in this study in women with multiple sclerosis.

The library was built by means of the immunoSEQ multiplex PCR assay. TCRdb carries this immuneACCESS record with in-frame sequences only. Its versions omit some clonotypes, under half of them owing to an unresolved V gene in the studies checked, with the rest unexplained. This sample has around 99,000 clones in its table, and around 92% of those were observed once. The ten largest clones add up to around 0.8% of the sample. On this clone itself: Its antigen remains unidentified. No clone much larger than this one lies a single base away; base qualities are absent.

Based on the germline V gene, the CDR1 and CDR2 sequences are KGHSH and LQKENI. There are 14 amino acids in the CDR3, from cysteine to phenylalanine inclusive. The sequence is cut down to CDR3 DNA, 42 bases in frame from base 1. V and J lose 3 bases and 0 bases, and a span of 9 bases separates them. The V and J segments used are TRBV18 and TRBJ2-7, with a weak D call of TRBD1 (6 bases match). Source: peripheral blood, taken in the third trimester of pregnancy. This receptor was identified in a female donor in good health, enrolled as a control in a pregnancy study. The bases read TGTGCCAGCTCACCCGACAGGACCTCCTACGAGCAGTACTTC. It is translated as CASSPDRTSYEQYF.